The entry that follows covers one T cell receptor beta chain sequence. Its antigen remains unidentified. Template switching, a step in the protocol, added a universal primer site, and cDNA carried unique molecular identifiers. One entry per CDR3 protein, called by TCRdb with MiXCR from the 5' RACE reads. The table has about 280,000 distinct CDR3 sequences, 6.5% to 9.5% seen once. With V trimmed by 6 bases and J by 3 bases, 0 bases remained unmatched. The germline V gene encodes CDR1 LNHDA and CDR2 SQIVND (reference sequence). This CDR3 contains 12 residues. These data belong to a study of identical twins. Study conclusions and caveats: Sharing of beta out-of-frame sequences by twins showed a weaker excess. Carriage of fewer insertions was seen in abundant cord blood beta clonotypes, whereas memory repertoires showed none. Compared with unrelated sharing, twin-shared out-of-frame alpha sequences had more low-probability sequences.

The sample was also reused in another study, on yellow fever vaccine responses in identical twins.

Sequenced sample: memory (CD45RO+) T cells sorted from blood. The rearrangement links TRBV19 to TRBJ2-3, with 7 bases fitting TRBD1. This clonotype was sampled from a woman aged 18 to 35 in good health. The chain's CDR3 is CASRTGTDTQYF. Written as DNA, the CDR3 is TGTGCCAGTAGGACAGGGACAGATACGCAGTATTTT.